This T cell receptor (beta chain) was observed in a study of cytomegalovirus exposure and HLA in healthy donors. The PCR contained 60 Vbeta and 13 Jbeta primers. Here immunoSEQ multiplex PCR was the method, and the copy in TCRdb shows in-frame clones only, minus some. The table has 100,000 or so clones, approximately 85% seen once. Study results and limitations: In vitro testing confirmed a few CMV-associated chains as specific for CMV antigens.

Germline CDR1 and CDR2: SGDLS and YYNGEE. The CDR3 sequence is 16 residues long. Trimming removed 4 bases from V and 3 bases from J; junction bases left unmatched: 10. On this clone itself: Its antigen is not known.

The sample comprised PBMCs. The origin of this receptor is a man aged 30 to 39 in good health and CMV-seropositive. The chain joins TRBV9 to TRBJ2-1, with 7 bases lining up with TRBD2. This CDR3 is CASSPRGAGNYNEQFF. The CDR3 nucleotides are TGTGCCAGCAGCCCCCGCGGAGCGGGAAACTACAATGAGCAGTTCTTC.